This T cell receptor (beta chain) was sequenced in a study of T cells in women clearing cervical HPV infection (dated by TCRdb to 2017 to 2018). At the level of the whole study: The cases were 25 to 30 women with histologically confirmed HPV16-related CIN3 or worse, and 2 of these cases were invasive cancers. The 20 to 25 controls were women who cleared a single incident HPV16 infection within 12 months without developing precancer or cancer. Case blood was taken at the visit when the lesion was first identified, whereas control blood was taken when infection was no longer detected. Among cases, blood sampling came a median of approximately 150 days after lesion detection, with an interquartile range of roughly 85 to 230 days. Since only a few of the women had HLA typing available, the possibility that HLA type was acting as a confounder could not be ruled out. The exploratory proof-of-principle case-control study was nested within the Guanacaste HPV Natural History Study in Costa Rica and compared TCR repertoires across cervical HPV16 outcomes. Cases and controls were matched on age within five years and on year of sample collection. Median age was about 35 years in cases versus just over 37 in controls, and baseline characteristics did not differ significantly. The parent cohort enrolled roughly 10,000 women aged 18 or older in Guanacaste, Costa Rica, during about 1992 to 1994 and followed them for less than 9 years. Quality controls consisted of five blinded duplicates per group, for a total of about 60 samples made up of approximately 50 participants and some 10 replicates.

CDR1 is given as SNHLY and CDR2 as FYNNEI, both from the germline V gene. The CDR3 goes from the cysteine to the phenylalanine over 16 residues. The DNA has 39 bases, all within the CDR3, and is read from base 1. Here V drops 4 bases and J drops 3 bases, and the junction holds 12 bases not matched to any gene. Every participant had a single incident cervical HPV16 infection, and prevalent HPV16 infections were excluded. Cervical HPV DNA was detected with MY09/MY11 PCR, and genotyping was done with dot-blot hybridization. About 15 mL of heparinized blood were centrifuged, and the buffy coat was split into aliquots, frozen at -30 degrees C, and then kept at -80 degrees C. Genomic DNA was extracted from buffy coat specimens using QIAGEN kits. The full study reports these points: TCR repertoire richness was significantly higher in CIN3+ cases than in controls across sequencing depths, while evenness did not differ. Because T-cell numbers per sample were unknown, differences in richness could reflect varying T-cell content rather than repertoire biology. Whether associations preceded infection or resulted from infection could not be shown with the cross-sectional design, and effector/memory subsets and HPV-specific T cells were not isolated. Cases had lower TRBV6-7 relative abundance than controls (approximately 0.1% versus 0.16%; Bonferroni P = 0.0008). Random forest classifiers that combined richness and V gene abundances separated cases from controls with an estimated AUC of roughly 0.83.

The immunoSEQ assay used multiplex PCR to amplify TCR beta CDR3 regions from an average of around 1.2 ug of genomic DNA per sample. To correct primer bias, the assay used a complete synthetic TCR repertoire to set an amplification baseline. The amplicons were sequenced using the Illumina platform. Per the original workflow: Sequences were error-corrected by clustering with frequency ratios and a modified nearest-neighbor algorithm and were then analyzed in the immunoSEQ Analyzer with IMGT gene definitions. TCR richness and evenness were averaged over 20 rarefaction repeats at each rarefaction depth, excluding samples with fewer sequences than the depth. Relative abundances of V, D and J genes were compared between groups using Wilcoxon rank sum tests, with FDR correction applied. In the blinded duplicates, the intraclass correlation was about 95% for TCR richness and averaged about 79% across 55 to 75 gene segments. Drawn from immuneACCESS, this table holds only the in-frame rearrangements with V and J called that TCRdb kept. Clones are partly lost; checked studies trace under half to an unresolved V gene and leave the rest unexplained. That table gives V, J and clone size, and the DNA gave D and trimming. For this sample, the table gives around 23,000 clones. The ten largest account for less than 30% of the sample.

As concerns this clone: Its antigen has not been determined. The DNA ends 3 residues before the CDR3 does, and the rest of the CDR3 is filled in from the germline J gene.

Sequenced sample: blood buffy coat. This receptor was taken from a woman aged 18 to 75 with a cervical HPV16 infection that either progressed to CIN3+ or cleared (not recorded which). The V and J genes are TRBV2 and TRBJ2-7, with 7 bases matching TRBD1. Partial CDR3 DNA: TGTGCCAGCAGTGTGACCGGGGCAGGGGGTTTCTACGAG. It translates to CASSVTGAGGFYE. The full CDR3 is CASSVTGAGGFYEQYF.